This TCR beta chain was sequenced in a study of CD8 T cells in ankylosing spondylitis (dated by TCRdb to about 2017). A note on the overall study: T cell receptor beta repertoires were profiled in healthy donors and ankylosing spondylitis patients so that disease-linked TCR variants could be found. In total, the full study cohort was made up of 100 to 140 healthy donors and approximately 24 ankylosing spondylitis patients. Peripheral blood was sampled, and synovial fluid was also collected from ankylosing spondylitis patients.

A note on this clonotype: The antigen this receptor binds is unknown. No much larger clonotype is one base removed from it; base qualities were not supplied.

TCRdb shows the sequencer as Illumina HiSeq 2500. Quantitative 5'-RACE with molecular barcodes was the method used to prepare the TCR beta libraries. On the authors' methods: To identify disease-linked TCR variants, a new computational method was used, one built on a probabilistic model of VDJ rearrangement. Through fastp at Q25 and MiXCR, TCRdb rebuilt clones from the public reads, retaining in-frame beta chains. Rows are unified per CDR3 protein, each entry keeping the most common DNA and genes. TCRdb's processing, not the authors', yielded these V and J calls. In this sample the table shows about 150,000 distinct CDR3 sequences, under 45% of which occur a single time. The biggest ten clones account for about 16% of the sample. For this chain, trimming is 5 bases at the V end and 5 bases at the J end, and the number of junction bases without a gene match is 6. There are 14 amino acids in the CDR3, from cysteine to phenylalanine inclusive. Just CDR3 DNA is preserved here, 42 bases in frame from base 1. CDR1 and CDR2 were assigned from the germline V gene as SGHTA and FQGNSA.

Broad study findings and their caveats: A TCR beta motif of 7 or 8 highly homologous amino acid variants appeared characteristic of blood from ankylosing spondylitis patients. According to the report, matched synovial fluid samples from ankylosing spondylitis patients were significantly enriched for the disease-linked clones. Some of the motif variants had been reported before in the synovial fluid and blood of reactive arthritis patients, a finding that suggests common disease-initiation mechanisms. The disease-linked clones had a CD8+ phenotype and were found at relatively low frequencies in peripheral blood.

For each ankylosing spondylitis patient, the synovial fluid sample was matched to a blood sample from that same patient. The receptor chain draws on TRBV7-2 and TRBJ2-1; 7 nucleotides in the junction match TRBD2. The origin of this receptor is a male donor with ankylosing spondylitis. The sample comprised synovial fluid, either unsorted or a sorted T cell fraction (not recorded which). The CDR3: CASSPGLDNNEQFF. Read as DNA, the sequence is TGTGCCAGCAGCCCCGGACTAGATAACAATGAGCAGTTCTTC.